This T cell receptor beta chain was observed in a study of T cell responses to AZD1222 COVID-19 vaccine. Germline V gene sequence: CDR1 SGHVS, CDR2 FNYEAQ. Trimming took off 8 bases at V and 3 bases at J, with 20 bases between the two ends. The CDR3 is made up of 15 amino acids. To note about this clone: As yet, its antigen is unknown.

Points from the study as a whole: Once two AZD1222 doses were given, Spike-specific TCR breadth and depth went up. Clonal diversity may have been underestimated in mostly white British donors.

Clones were read by immunoSEQ multiplex PCR, and TCRdb kept only the in-frame ones, dropping some. The sample has some 170,000 clones, roughly nine tenths seen once. This rearrangement joins TRBV7-6 to TRBJ2-7; no firm D call. The source is an adult in good health. This material consisted of peripheral blood, taken on day 0 of AZD1222 vaccination. CDR3: CASHESPSAIYEQYF. The CDR3 DNA is TGTGCCAGCCACGAGTCGCCCAGCGCGATCTACGAGCAGTACTTC.